Listed below are T cell receptor beta chains from one sample, sequenced in a study of T cell responses to AZD1222 COVID-19 vaccine. Repertoires were generated with immunoSEQ multiplex PCR, while TCRdb's copy carries only in-frame clones and drops some. The data contain around 78,000 clones, about nine tenths of them singletons. The sample here was peripheral blood, taken on day 0 of AZD1222 vaccination. The receptors come from an adult in good health. CDR3s include the opening cysteine and the closing phenylalanine or tryptophan. A D gene is named only where the DNA matches it firmly. Clone size is given for some rows only: seen once, a few or many times, or a class if the clone is expanded.

clone size	V gene	J gene	D gene	CDR3 DNA	CDR3 protein
-	TRBV2	TRBJ1-1	-	TGTGCCAGCACGGAAGGGGTGGGCACTGAAGCTTTCTTT	CASTEGVGTEAFF
-	TRBV6-5	TRBJ2-1	TRBD2	TGTGCCAGCAGTCGGACTAGCGGGAGGGCGGGGGAGCAGTTCTTC	CASSRTSGRAGEQFF
-	TRBV19	TRBJ2-1	-	TGTGCCAGTAGGGATTCGGGGGTACTTCGGAATGAGCAGTTCTTC	CASRDSGVLRNEQFF
-	TRBV27	TRBJ2-5	-	TGTGCCAGCACCGCTCAAGAGACCCAGTACTTC	CASTAQETQYF
-	TRBV27	TRBJ1-2	TRBD1	TGTGCCAGCATGGCCAACAGGGGCGCTAACTATGGCTACACCTTC	CASMANRGANYGYTF
-	TRBV10-3	TRBJ2-5	TRBD1	TGTGCCACCGGACAGGGGGCGGGGGAGACCCAGTACTTC	CATGQGAGETQYF
-	TRBV7-9	TRBJ2-1	-	TGTGCCAGCACCGATTTCCGCGGAGGCCCCTACAATGAGCAGTTCTTC	CASTDFRGGPYNEQFF
few	TRBV5-1	TRBJ2-7	-	TGCGCCAGCAGCTTGGAGGGCCCCCTCGAGCAGTACTTC	CASSLEGPLEQYF
-	TRBV19	TRBJ2-7	-	TGTGCCAGTAGTATAGGGGAGAACTACGAGCAGTACTTC	CASSIGENYEQYF
-	TRBV4-3	TRBJ1-4	TRBD1	TGCGCCAGCAGCCAAGGGGACAGGGGGCTTGGGCTGTTTTTT	CASSQGDRGLGLFF
-	TRBV4-1	TRBJ2-3	TRBD2	TGCGCCAGCAGCCAAGTTTTACTAGCGGGATGGGGTACAGATACGCAGTATTTT	CASSQVLLAGWGTDTQYF
-	TRBV5-1	TRBJ2-3	-	TGCGCCAGCAGCCAAACTAGCACAGATACGCAGTATTTT	CASSQTSTDTQYF
-	TRBV5-6	TRBJ2-7	TRBD1	TGTGCCAGCAGCAGGACAGGGGTGGGGTACTACGAGCAGTACTTC	CASSRTGVGYYEQYF
few	TRBV7-8	TRBJ1-3	TRBD1	TGTGCCAGCAGCCCTCAGGGGGCGCGAATGGGTAACACCATATATTTT	CASSPQGARMGNTIYF
-	TRBV3-1/TRBV3-2	TRBJ1-2	-	TGTGCCAGCAGCCCCGGGGAGGCCCATGGCTACACCTTC	CASSPGEAHGYTF
-	TRBV5-1	TRBJ1-2	-	TGCGCCAGCAGCTTGGATGGGGGCACCTTC	CASSLDGGTF
-	TRBV5-6	TRBJ2-4	-	TGTGCCAGCAGCTTGGGCGGGGTCAAAAACATTCAGTACTTC	CASSLGGVKNIQYF
once	TRBV6-5	TRBJ2-1	TRBD1	TGTGCCAGCAGAAGCCGGGACAGAAGCAATGAGCAGTTCTTC	CASRSRDRSNEQFF
once	TRBV27	TRBJ1-1	TRBD1	TGTGCCAGCAGTTCCTATCCACAGGGGGCCCGCACTGAAGCTTTCTTT	CASSSYPQGARTEAFF
few	TRBV9	TRBJ1-1	TRBD1	TGTGCCAGCAGCGTAGCAGGAGGGACAGGGTGGGCCACTGAAGCTTTCTTT	CASSVAGGTGWATEAFF
-	TRBV11-2	TRBJ2-7	TRBD2	TGTGCCAGCAGCTTAGATCCGTCCGGGACTAGTAGGACCTACGAGCAGTACTTC	CASSLDPSGTSRTYEQYF
-	TRBV29-1	TRBJ2-5	TRBD1	TGCAGCCTTAGGACAGGGGGACAAGAGACCCAGTACTTC	CSLRTGGQETQYF
-	TRBV7-5	TRBJ2-1	-	TGTGTCCAAGGGGGCCCCGCTAGGCAGTTCTTC	CVQGGPARQFF
-	TRBV7-2	TRBJ2-7	TRBD2	TGTGCCAGCGGCTTTAGCGGGAAAGAGCAGTACTTC	CASGFSGKEQYF
-	TRBV5-8	TRBJ2-2	TRBD2	TGTGCCAGCAGCTCCTTAGCGGGAGACACCGGGGAGCTGTTTTTT	CASSSLAGDTGELFF
-	TRBV29-1	TRBJ2-3	TRBD2	TGCAGCGTTGGCCTCCTAGCGGGAGGGCCGACACCCACAGATACGCAGTATTTT	CSVGLLAGGPTPTDTQYF
once	TRBV13	TRBJ2-1	-	TGTGCCAGCAGCTCGCTCGGGGGTGGCTCCTACAATGAGCAGTTCTTC	CASSSLGGGSYNEQFF
-	TRBV7-8	TRBJ1-4	TRBD1	TGTGCCAGCAGCCCCCTACAGGGGGAAAAACTGTTTTTT	CASSPLQGEKLFF
-	TRBV6-5	TRBJ1-6	-	TGTGCCAGCAGTCTGGGTAATTCACCCCTCCACTTT	CASSLGNSPLHF
-	TRBV28	TRBJ2-1	-	TGTGCCAGCAGCCCGGACTCGGGGGGCGGGCAGTTCTTC	CASSPDSGGGQFF
-	TRBV5-1	TRBJ1-1	-	TGCGCCAGCAGCGTGGGGGCTACAGGCACTGAAGCTTTCTTT	CASSVGATGTEAFF
-	TRBV12-3/TRBV12-4	TRBJ2-5	-	TGTGCCAGCAGCATAGGGCCGGCCCAGTACTTC	CASSIGPAQYF
-	TRBV6-5	TRBJ2-5	-	TGTGCCAGCAGTTACTCGAGAGGCGCCGGACAAGAGACCCAGTACTTC	CASSYSRGAGQETQYF